This T cell receptor beta chain was identified during a study of T cell changes during pregnancy in multiple sclerosis. Measured with immunoSEQ multiplex PCR; TCRdb has only the in-frame clones, and not every one. The sample has about 46,000 clones, 75% to 95% seen once. This clone was found once. Germline V CDR1 and CDR2: SNHLY, FYNNEI. J was trimmed by 8 bases and V by 7 bases; bases with no gene match: 6. The CDR3 is made up of 12 amino acids. The TCR was taken from a female donor with multiple sclerosis, enrolled in a pregnancy study. The chain combines TRBV2 with TRBJ1-2; 8 nucleotides line up with TRBD1. This sample comprised CD8+ T cells from peripheral blood mononuclear cells, obtained after pregnancy. CDR3 coding DNA: TGTGCCAGCACCAGGACAGGGCGCGGCTACACCTTC. Translated: CASTRTGRGYTF.